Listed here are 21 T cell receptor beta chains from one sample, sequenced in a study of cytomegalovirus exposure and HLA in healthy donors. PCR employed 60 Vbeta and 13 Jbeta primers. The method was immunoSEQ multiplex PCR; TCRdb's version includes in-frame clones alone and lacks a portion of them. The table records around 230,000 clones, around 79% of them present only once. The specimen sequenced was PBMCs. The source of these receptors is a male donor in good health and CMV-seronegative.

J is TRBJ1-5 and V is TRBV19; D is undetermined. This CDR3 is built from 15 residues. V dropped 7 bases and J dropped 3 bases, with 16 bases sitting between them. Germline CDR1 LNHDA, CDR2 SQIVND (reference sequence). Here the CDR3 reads CASIPPGPYNQPQHF. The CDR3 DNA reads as TGTGCCAGTATCCCGCCAGGCCCTTACAATCAGCCCCAGCATTTT.

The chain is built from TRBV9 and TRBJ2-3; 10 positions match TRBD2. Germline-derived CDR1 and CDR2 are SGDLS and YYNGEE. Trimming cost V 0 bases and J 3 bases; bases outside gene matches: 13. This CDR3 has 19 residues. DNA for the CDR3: TGTGCCAGCAGCGTAGCTACTGGGACTAGCGCCTTGGGAACAGATACGCAGTATTTT. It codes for CASSVATGTSALGTDTQYF.

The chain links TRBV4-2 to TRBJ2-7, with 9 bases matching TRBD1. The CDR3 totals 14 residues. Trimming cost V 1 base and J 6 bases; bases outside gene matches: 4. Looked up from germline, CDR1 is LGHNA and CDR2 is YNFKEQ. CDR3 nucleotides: TGTGCCAGCAGCCAAGGGGACAGGGCTTCCGAGCAGTACTTC. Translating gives CASSQGDRASEQYF.

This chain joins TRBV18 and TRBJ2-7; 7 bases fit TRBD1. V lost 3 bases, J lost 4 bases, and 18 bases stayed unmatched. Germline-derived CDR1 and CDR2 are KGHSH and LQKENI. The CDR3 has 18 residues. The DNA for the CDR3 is TGTGCCAGCTCACCGTGGGACAGACCCTTTCCCTCCTCGTACGAGCAGTACTTC. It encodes CASSPWDRPFPSSYEQYF.

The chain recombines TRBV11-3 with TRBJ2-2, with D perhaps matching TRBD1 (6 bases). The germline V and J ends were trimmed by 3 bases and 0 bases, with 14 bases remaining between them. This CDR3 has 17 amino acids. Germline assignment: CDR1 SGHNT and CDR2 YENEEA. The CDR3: CASSLGAGSTNTGELFF. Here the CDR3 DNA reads TGTGCCAGCAGCTTGGGGGCGGGTTCAACGAACACCGGGGAGCTGTTTTTT.

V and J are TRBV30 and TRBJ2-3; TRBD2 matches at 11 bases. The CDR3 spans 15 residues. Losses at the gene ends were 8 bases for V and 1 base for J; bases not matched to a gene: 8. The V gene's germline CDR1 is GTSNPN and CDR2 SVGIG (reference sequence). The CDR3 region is CAGIELAGGTDTQYF. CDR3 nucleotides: TGTGCCGGAATCGAACTAGCGGGGGGCACAGATACGCAGTATTTT.

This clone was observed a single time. The CDR3 DNA follows: TGTGCCAGTAGTATAGGGACAGGGAGGTATCAGCCCCAGCATTTT. Protein product: CASSIGTGRYQPQHF. The gene calls are TRBV19 and TRBJ1-5, with 8 bases fitting TRBD1. This CDR3 region has 15 residues. Germline lookup yields CDR1 LNHDA and CDR2 SQIVND (reference sequence). J gave up 5 bases and V 1 base, and 4 bases lay outside the gene matches.

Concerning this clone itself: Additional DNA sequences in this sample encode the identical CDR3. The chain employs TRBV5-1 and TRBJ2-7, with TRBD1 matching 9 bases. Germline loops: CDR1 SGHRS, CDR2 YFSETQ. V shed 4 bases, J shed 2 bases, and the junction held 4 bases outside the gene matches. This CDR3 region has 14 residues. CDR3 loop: CASSAGQGPYEQYF. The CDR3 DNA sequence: TGCGCCAGCAGCGCGGGACAGGGTCCCTACGAGCAGTACTTC. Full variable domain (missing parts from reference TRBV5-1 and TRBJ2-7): KAGVTQTPRYLIKTRGQQVTLSCSPISGHRSVSWYQQTPGQGLQFLFEYFSETQRNKGNFPGRFSGRQFSNSRSEMNVSTLELGDSALYLCASSAGQGPYEQYFGPGTRLTVT.

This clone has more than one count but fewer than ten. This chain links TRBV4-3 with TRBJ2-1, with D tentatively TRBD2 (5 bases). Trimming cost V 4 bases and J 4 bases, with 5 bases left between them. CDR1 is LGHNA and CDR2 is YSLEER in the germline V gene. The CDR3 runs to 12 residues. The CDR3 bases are TGCGCCAGCAGCCGGGAGTACAATGAGCAGTTCTTC. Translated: CASSREYNEQFF.

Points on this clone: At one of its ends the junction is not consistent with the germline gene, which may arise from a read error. CDR3 coding DNA: TGTGCCAGCAGCATTCGACAGGGCAGCTACGAGCAGTACTTT. It yields the protein CASSIRQGSYEQYF. The rearrangement joins TRBV7-6 to TRBJ2-7; 7 bases align to TRBD1. This CDR3 has 14 amino acids. The V gene's germline CDR1 is SGHVS and CDR2 FNYEAQ.

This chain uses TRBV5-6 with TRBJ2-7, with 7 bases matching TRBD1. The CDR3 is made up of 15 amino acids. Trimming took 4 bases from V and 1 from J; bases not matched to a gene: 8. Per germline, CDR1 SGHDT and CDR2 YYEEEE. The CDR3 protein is CASSPGTADSYEQYF. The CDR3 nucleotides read TGTGCCAGCAGCCCCGGGACAGCAGATTCCTACGAGCAGTACTTC.

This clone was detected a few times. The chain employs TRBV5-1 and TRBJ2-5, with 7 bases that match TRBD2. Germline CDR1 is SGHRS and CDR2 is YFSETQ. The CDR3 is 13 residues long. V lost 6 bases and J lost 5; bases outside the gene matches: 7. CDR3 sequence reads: CASMRAGGETQYF. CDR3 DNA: TGCGCCAGCATGAGGGCCGGGGGGGAGACCCAGTACTTC. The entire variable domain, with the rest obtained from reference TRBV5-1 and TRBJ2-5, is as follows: KAGVTQTPRYLIKTRGQQVTLSCSPISGHRSVSWYQQTPGQGLQFLFEYFSETQRNKGNFPGRFSGRQFSNSRSEMNVSTLELGDSALYLCASMRAGGETQYFGPGTRLLVL.

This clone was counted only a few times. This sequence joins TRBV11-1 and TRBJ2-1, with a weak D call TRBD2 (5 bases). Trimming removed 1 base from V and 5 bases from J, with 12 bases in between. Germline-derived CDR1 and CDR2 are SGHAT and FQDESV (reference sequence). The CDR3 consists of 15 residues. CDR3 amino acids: CASSLVGRGNNEQFF. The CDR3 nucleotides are TGTGCCAGCAGCTTAGTGGGGAGAGGGAACAATGAGCAGTTCTTC.

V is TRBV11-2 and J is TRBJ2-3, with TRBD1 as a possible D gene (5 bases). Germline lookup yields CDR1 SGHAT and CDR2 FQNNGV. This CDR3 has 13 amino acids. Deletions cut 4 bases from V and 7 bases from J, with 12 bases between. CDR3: CASSSRVPNTQYF. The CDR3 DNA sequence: TGTGCCAGCAGCTCCAGGGTCCCAAATACGCAGTATTTT.

Here the CDR3 reads CASSLRTRGNEQFF. CDR3 DNA: TGTGCCAGCAGCTTAAGGACTAGGGGGAATGAGCAGTTCTTC. The gene calls are TRBV7-2 and TRBJ2-1; TRBD2 might be the D (7 bases). CDR3 size: 14 residues. The germline V gene encodes CDR1 SGHTA and CDR2 FQGNSA. The V end was cut by 2 bases, the J end by 7 bases, with 12 bases between.

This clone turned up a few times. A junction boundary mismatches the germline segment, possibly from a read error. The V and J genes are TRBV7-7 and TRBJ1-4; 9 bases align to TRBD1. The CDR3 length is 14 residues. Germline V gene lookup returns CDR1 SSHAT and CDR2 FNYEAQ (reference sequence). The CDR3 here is CASSSGQGKEKLFF. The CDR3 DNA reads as TGTGCTAGCAGCTCAGGACAGGGGAAAGAAAAACTGTTTTTT.

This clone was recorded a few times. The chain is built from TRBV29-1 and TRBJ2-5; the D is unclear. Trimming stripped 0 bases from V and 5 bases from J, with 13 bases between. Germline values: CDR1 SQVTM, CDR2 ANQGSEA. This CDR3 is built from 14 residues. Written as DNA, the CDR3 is TGCAGCGTTGAAGATCCTATGAGGCGGGAGACCCAGTACTTC. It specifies CSVEDPMRRETQYF.

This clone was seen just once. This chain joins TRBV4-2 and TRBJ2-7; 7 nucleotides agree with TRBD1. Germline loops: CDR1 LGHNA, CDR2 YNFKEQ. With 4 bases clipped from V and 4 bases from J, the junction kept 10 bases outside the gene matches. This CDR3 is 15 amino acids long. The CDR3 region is CASSPEGANIYEQYF. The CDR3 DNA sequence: TGTGCCAGCAGCCCAGAGGGGGCCAACATTTACGAGCAGTACTTC.

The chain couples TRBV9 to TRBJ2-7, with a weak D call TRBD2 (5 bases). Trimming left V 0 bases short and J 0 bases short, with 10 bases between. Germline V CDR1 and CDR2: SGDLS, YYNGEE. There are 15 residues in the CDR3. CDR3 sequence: CASSVGEGISYEQYF. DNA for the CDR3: TGTGCCAGCAGCGTAGGCGAGGGAATCTCCTACGAGCAGTACTTC.

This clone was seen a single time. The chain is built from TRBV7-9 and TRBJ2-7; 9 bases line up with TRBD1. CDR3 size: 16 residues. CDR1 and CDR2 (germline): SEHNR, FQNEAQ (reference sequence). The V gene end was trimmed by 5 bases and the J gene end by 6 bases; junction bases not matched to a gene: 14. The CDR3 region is CASSPPGQGIYTEQYF. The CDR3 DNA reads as TGTGCCAGCAGCCCTCCGGGACAGGGCATATACACCGAGCAGTACTTC.

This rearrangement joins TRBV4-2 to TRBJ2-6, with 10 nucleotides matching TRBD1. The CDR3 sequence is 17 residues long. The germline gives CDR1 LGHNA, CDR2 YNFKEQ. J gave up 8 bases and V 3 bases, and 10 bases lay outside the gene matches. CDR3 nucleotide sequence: TGTGCCAGCAGCCAGGACCTCCGGGACAGGGGTACCAACGTCCTGACTTTC. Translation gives CASSQDLRDRGTNVLTF.